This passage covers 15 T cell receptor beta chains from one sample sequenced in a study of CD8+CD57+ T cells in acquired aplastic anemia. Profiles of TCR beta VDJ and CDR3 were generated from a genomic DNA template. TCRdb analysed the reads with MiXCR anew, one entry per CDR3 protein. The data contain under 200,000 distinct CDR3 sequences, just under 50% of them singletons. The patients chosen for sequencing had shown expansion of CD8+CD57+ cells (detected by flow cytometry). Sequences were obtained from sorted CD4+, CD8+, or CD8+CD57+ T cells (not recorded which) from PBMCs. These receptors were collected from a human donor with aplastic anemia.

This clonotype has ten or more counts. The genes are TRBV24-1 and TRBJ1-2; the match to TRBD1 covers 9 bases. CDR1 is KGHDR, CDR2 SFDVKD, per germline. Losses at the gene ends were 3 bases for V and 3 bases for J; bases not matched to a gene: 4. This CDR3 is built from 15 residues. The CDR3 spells CATSDPGQGYYGYTF. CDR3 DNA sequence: TGTGCCACCAGTGATCCGGGACAGGGATACTATGGCTACACCTTC.

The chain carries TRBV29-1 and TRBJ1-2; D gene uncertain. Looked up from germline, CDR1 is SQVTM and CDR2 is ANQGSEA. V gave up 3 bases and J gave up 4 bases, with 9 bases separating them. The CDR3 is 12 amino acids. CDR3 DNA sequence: TGCAGCGTTGAGCGGGGATTCTATGGCTACACCTTC. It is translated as CSVERGFYGYTF.

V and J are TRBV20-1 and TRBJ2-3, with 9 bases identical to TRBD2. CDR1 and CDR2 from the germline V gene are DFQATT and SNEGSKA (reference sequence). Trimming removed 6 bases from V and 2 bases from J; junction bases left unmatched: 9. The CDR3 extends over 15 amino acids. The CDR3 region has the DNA TGCAGTGCCATAAATAGCGGGAGCCCCACAGATACGCAGTATTTT. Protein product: CSAINSGSPTDTQYF.

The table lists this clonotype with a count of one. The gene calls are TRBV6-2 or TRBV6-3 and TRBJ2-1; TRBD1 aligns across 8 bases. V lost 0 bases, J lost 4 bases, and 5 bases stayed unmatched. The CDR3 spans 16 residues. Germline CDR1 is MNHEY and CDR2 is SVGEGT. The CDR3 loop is CASSYSAGGSYNEQFF. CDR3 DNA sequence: TGTGCCAGCAGTTACTCGGCAGGGGGCTCATACAATGAGCAGTTCTTC.

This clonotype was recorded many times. The CDR3 DNA reads TGTGCCAGTAGTATCCATGGGGGGAGTGCTGAAGCTTTCTTT. As protein: CASSIHGGSAEAFF. The chain is built from TRBV19 and TRBJ1-1; maybe TRBD1 (5 bases). CDR1 is LNHDA, CDR2 SQIVND, per germline (reference sequence). The ends were cut back, 3 bases at V and 6 bases at J, with 14 bases in the middle. The CDR3 spans 14 residues.

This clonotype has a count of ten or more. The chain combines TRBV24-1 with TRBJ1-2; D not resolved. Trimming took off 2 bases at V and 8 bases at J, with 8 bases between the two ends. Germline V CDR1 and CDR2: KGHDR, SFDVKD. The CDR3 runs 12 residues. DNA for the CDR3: TGTGCCACCAGTGATTACCTTGGGGGCTACACCTTC. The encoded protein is CATSDYLGGYTF.

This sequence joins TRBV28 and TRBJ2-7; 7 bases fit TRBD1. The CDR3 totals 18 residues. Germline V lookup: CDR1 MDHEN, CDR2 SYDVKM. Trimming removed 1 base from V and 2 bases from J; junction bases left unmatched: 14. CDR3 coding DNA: TGTGCCAGCAGTTTATCCACAGGACGCCCGGGACAGACCTACGAGCAGTACTTC. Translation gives CASSLSTGRPGQTYEQYF.

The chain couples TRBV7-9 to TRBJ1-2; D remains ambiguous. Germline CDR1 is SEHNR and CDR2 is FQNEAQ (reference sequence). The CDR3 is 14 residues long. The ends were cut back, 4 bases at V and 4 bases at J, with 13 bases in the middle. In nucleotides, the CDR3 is TGTGCCAGCAGCTCTGTTACGACGATCTATGGCTACACCTTC. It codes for CASSSVTTIYGYTF. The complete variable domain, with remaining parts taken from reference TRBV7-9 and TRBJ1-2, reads DTGVSQNPRHKITKRGQNVTFRCDPISEHNRLYWYRQTLGQGPEFLTYFQNEAQLEKSRLLSDRFSAERPKGSFSTLEIQRTEQGDSAMYLCASSSVTTIYGYTFGSGTRLTVV.

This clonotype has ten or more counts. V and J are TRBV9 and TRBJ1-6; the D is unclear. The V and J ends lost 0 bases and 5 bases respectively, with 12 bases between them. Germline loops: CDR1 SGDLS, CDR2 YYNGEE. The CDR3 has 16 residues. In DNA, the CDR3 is TGTGCCAGCAGCGTAGACCGGAGGGTAGATAATTCACCCCTCCACTTT. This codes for CASSVDRRVDNSPLHF.

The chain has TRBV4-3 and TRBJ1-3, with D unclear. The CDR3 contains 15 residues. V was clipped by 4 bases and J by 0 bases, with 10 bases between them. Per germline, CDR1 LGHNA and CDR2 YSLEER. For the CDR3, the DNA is TGCGCCAGCAGCCTCTCAGGCGTCTCTGGAAACACCATATATTTT. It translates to CASSLSGVSGNTIYF.

The CDR3 is CASSLAGNSYEQYF. CDR3 coding DNA: TGTGCCAGCAGCTTAGCCGGGAACTCCTACGAGCAGTACTTC. The chain joins TRBV7-9 to TRBJ2-7; D perhaps matches TRBD2 (5 bases). Germline V gives CDR1 SEHNR, CDR2 FQNEAQ (reference sequence). Trimming stripped 0 bases from V and 0 bases from J, with 6 bases between. The CDR3 has 14 amino acids. The full variable domain, its missing parts supplied by reference TRBV7-9 and TRBJ2-7, is DTGVSQNPRHKITKRGQNVTFRCDPISEHNRLYWYRQTLGQGPEFLTYFQNEAQLEKSRLLSDRFSAERPKGSFSTLEIQRTEQGDSAMYLCASSLAGNSYEQYFGPGTRLTVT.

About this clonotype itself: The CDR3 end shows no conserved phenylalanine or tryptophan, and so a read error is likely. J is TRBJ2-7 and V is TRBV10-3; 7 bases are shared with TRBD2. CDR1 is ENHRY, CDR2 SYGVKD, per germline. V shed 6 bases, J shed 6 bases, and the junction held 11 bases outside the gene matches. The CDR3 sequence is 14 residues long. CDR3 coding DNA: TGTGCCATCAGCGATGGGGCGGGAGTGGGCGAGCAGTACTCC. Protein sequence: CAISDGAGVGEQYS.

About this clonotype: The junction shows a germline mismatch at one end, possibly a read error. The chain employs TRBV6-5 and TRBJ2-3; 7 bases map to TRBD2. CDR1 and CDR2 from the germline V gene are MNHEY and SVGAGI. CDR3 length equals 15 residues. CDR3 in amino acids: CASGYGGVGFGTQYF. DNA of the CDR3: TGTGCCAGCGGTTATGGGGGGGTGGGGTTTGGTACGCAGTATTTT.

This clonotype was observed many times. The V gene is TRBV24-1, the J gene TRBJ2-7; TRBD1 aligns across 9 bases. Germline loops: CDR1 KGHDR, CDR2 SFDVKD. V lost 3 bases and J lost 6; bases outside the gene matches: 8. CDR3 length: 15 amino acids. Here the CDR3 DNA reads TGTGCCACCAGTGATCCGAGACAGGGGGTGAGCGAGCAGTACTTC. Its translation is CATSDPRQGVSEQYF.

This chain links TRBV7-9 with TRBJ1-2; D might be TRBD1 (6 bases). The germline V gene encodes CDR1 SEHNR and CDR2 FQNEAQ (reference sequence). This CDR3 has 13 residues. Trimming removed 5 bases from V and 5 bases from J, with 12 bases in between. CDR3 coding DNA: TGTGCCAGCAGCGTCAGGCAGGGGTATGGCTACACCTTC. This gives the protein CASSVRQGYGYTF.